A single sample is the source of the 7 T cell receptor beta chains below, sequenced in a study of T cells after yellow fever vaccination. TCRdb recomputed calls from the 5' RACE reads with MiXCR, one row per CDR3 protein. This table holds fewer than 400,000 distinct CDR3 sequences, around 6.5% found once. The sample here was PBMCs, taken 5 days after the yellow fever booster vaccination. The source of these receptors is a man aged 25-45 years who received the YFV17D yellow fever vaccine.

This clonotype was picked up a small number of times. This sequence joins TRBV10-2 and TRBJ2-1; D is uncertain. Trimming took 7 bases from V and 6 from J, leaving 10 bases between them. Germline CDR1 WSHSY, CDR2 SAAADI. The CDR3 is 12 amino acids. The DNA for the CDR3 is TGCGCCAGCACCGGTCCGTCCAATGAGCAGTTCTTC. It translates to CASTGPSNEQFF.

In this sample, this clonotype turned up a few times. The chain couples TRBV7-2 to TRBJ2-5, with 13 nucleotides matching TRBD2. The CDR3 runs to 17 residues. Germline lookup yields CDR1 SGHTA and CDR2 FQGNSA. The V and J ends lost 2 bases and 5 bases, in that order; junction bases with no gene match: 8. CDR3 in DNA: TGTGCCAGCAGCTTATTAGGAGTGACTAGCGGGAGGGAGACCCAGTACTTC. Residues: CASSLLGVTSGRETQYF.

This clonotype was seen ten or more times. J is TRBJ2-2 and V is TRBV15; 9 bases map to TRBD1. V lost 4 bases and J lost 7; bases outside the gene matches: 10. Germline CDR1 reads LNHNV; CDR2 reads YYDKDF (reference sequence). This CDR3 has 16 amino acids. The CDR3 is CATSINRGLRNGELFF. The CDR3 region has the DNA TGTGCCACCAGCATCAACAGGGGGCTGCGAAACGGGGAGCTGTTTTTT.

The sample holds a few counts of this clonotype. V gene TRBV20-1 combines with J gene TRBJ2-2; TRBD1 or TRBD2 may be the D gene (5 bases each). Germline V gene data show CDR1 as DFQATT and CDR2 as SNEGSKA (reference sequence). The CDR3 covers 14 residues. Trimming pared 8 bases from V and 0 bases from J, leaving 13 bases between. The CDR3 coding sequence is TGCAGTACATCAGGGACGGCGAACACCGGGGAGCTGTTTTTT. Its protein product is CSTSGTANTGELFF.

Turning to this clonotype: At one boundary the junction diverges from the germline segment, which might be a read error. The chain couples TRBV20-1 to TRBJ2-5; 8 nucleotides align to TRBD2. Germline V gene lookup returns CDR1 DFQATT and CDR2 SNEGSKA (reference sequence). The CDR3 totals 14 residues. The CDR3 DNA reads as TGCAGTGCCATCGCCGGGACTAGGGAAGAGACCCAGCACTTC. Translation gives CSAIAGTREETQHF.

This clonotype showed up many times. CDR3 DNA: TGTGCCAGCAGCATACAGGCGGGGACTGGAACCTACAATGAGCAGTTCTTC. The encoded protein is CASSIQAGTGTYNEQFF. The chain has TRBV7-2 and TRBJ2-1; tentatively, D is TRBD2 (6 bases). Germline-derived CDR1 and CDR2 are SGHTA and FQGNSA. The CDR3 length is 17 residues. Trimming pared 5 bases from V and 2 bases from J, leaving 19 bases between.

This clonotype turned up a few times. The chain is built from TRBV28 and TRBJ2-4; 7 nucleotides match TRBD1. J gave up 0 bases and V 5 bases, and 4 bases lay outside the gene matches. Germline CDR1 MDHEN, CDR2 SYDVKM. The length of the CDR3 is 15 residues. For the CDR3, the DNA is TGTGCCAGCAGTGGGACAGTAGGAGCCAAAAACATTCAGTACTTC. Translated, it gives CASSGTVGAKNIQYF.